Presented here are 13 T cell receptor beta chains from one specimen sequenced in a study of breast tumors, draining lymph nodes, adjacent tissues. Samples came from axillary lymph nodes draining the breast cancer. TCRdb itself ran the multiplex PCR reads through MiXCR, one entry per CDR3 protein. The data show approximately 210,000 distinct CDR3 sequences, roughly 32% seen once. What was sequenced was axillary lymph node tissue. Source of these receptors: a female donor with breast cancer. Some clones in this sample may be carry-over from other donors' samples.

This clonotype was found many times. J is TRBJ2-2 and V is TRBV5-6; D is possibly TRBD1 (5 bases). Germline V gene lookup returns CDR1 SGHDT and CDR2 YYEEEE. V was shortened by 4 bases and J by 6 bases, with 10 bases between the two germline ends. The CDR3 spans 13 residues. The CDR3 coding sequence is TGTGCCAGCAGCATACAGGTGTCCGGGGAGCTGTTTTTT. Its protein is CASSIQVSGELFF.

This clonotype was seen a handful of times. One base away lies a much larger clone, so this may be a sequencing read error. The CDR3 DNA sequence: TGTGCCAGCAGTGAGTTGGGGACAGGGGGCCTGGGGGATCAGCCCCACCATTTT. Amino acid sequence: CASSELGTGGLGDQPHHF. This sequence joins TRBV2 and TRBJ1-5; 12 bases align to TRBD1. This CDR3 is built from 18 residues. Germline CDR1 is SNHLY and CDR2 is FYNNEI. The full variable domain, its missing parts supplied by reference TRBV2 and TRBJ1-5, is EPEVTQTPSHQVTQMGQEVILRCVPISNHLYFYWYRQILGQKVEFLVSFYNNEISEKSEIFDDQFSVERPDGSNFTLKIRSTKLEDSAMYFCASSELGTGGLGDQPHHFGDGTRLSIL.

This clonotype was recorded at least ten times. The genes are TRBV18 and TRBJ1-3, with D uncertain. CDR3 size: 14 residues. Trimming shortened V by 3 bases and J by 0 bases, and 6 bases separated the two germline ends. CDR1 is KGHSH, CDR2 LQKENI, per germline. The CDR3 here is CASSPAVSGNTIYF. The CDR3 bases are TGTGCCAGCTCACCGGCGGTCTCTGGAAACACCATATATTTT.

This clonotype occurred a few times. The chain couples TRBV12-3 or TRBV12-4 to TRBJ1-1; no reliable D call. Trimming removed 2 bases at V and 0 bases at J, with 4 bases between. The CDR3 totals 13 residues. The CDR3 region is CASSLRVNTEAFF. Written as DNA, the CDR3 is TGTGCCAGCAGTTTAAGGGTGAACACTGAAGCTTTCTTT.

This clonotype was recorded at least ten times. This chain joins TRBV7-2 and TRBJ2-2; D is unresolved. The CDR3 has 13 amino acids. Germline CDR1 SGHTA, CDR2 FQGNSA. V lost 1 base to trimming and J lost 5 bases, with 5 bases between them. The CDR3 coding sequence is TGTGCCAGCAGCTTAGGCAGGACCGGGGAGCTGTTTTTT. Its translation is CASSLGRTGELFF.

A word on this clonotype: A read error may be the cause here, since a much bigger clone is one base away. The chain uses TRBV11-2 and TRBJ2-1; D gene uncertain. CDR3 length: 13 amino acids. In germline, CDR1 is SGHAT, CDR2 FQNNGV. The CDR3 bases are TGTGCCAGCAGCTTAGGCAGTTACACTGAGCAGTTCTTC. The encoded protein is CASSLGSYTEQFF.

A note on this clonotype: A much larger clone sits a single nucleotide away, making a read error possible. The DNA is left out, because the CDR3 cannot be placed on it with certainty; the CDR3 is given as TCRdb lists it. The chain recombines TRBV5-6 with TRBJ1-4; TRBD1, the table's D call, was not compared with the DNA. The CDR3 is 17 residues long, counting both termini. Germline assignment: CDR1 SGHDT and CDR2 YYEEEE. CDR3 in amino acids: CASSFAAGSSSGEKLVF.

The rearrangement uses TRBV7-2 and TRBJ2-3, with D possibly called TRBD1 or TRBD2 (6 bases each). This CDR3 has 16 residues. CDR1 and CDR2 (germline): SGHTA, FQGNSA. With 5 bases removed from V and 8 bases from J, the gap between germline ends came to 23 bases. CDR3 region: CASSQDKRGGLVTQYF. In DNA, the CDR3 is TGTGCCAGCAGCCAAGATAAGAGAGGGGGGCTGGTTACGCAGTATTTT.

V is TRBV3-1 and J is TRBJ2-3, with 7 positions matching TRBD1. The CDR3 is made up of 15 amino acids. V was clipped by 4 bases and J by 5 bases; unmatched bases: 9. Germline V gene lookup returns CDR1 LGHDT and CDR2 YNNKEL (reference sequence). CDR3 region: CASSLGVPGGDTQYF. CDR3 coding DNA: TGTGCCAGCAGCCTCGGCGTACCAGGGGGAGATACGCAGTATTTT.

V usage is TRBV20-1 and J usage is TRBJ2-1; TRBD2 matches at 10 bases. The CDR3 is 17 residues long. The V gene's germline CDR1 is DFQATT and CDR2 SNEGSKA (reference sequence). V was pared by 0 bases and J by 3 bases, with 8 bases of the junction left unmatched. The chain's CDR3 is CSARDTASGSFYNEQFF. CDR3 DNA: TGCAGTGCTAGAGATACGGCTAGCGGGAGTTTCTACAATGAGCAGTTCTTC.

This chain connects TRBV4-1 to TRBJ2-7; 13 nucleotides match TRBD2. Germline V gives CDR1 MGHRA, CDR2 YSYEKL. Trimming took 1 base from V and 2 from J; bases not matched to a gene: 11. There are 19 residues in the CDR3. The chain's CDR3 is CASSQGFTSGRGSTYEQYF. The CDR3 coding sequence is TGCGCCAGCAGCCAAGGTTTTACTAGCGGGAGGGGCTCAACCTACGAGCAGTACTTC.

This clonotype was seen ten or more times. The rearrangement links TRBV4-1 to TRBJ2-1; tentative D call: TRBD2 (6 bases). V dropped 4 bases and J dropped 1 base, with 17 bases sitting between them. CDR3 length: 17 amino acids. Germline CDR1 MGHRA, CDR2 YSYEKL. The CDR3 loop reads CASSPVGAGSSYNEQFF. In DNA form, the CDR3 reads TGCGCCAGCAGCCCAGTCGGAGCGGGTAGTTCCTACAATGAGCAGTTCTTC.

This clonotype was found many times. The J gene is TRBJ2-7, the V gene TRBV7-9; maybe TRBD2 (6 bases). This CDR3 spans 15 amino acids. Trimming cost V 1 base and J 2 bases, with 12 bases left between them. Per germline, CDR1 SEHNR and CDR2 FQNEAQ (reference sequence). CDR3: CASSLDGSGAYEQYF. CDR3 in DNA: TGTGCCAGCAGCTTAGATGGTAGCGGAGCCTACGAGCAGTACTTC. Supplemented by reference TRBV7-9 and TRBJ2-7, the full variable domain reads DTGVSQNPRHKITKRGQNVTFRCDPISEHNRLYWYRQTLGQGPEFLTYFQNEAQLEKSRLLSDRFSAERPKGSFSTLEIQRTEQGDSAMYLCASSLDGSGAYEQYFGPGTRLTVT.